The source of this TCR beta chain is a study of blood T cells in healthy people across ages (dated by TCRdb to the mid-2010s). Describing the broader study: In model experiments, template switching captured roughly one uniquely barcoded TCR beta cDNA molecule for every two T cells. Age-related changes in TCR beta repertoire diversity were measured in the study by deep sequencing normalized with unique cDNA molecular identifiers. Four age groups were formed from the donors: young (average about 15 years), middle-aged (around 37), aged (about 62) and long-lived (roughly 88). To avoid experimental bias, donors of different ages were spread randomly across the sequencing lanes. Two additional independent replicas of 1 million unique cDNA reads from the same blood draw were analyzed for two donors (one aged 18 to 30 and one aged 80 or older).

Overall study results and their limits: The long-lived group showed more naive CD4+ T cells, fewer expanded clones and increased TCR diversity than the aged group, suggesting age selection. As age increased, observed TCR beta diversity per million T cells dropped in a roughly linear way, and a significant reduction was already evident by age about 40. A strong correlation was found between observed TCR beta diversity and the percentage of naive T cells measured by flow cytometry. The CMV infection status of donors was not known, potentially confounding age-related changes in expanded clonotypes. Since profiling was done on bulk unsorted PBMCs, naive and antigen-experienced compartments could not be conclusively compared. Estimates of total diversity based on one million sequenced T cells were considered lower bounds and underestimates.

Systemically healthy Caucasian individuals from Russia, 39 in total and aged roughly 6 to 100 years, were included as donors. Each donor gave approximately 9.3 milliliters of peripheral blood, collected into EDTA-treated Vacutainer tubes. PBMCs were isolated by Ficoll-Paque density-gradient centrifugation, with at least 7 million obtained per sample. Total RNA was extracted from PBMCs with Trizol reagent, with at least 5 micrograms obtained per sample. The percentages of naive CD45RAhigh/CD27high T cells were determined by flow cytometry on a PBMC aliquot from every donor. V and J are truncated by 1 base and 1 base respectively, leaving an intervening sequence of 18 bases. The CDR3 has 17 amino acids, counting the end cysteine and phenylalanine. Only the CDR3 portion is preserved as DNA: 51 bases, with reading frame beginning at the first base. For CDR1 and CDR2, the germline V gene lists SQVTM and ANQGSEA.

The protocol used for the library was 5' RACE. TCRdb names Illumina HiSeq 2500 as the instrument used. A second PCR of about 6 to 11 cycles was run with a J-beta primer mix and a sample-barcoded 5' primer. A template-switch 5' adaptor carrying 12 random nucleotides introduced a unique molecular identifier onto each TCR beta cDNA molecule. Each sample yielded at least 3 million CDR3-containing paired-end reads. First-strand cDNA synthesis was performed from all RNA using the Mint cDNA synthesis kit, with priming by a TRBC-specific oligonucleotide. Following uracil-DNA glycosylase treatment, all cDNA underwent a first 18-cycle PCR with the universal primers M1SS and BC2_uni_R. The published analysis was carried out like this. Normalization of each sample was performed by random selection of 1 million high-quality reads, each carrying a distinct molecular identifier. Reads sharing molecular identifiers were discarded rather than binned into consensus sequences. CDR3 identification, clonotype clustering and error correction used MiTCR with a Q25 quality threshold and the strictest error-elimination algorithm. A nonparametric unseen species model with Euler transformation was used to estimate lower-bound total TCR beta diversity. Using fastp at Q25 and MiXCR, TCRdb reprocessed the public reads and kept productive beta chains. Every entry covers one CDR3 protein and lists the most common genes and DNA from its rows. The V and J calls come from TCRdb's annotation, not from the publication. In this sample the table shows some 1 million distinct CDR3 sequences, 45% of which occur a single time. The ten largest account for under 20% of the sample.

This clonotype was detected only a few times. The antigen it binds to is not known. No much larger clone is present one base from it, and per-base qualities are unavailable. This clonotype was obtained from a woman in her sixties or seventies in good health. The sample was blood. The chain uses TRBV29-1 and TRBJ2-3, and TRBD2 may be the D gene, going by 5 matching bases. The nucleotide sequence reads TGCAGCGTTGAAGTTCGGCCTGGGGAGTGGGGCACAGATACGCAGTATTTT. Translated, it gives CSVEVRPGEWGTDTQYF.